The rows below give T cell receptor beta chains drawn from one sample of a study of T cell clonotyping in hematopoietic cell transplantation. Assay: immunoSEQ multiplex PCR; the TCRdb copy retains only in-frame clones and omits some. Of some 40,000 clones listed, 85% are singletons. Material: peripheral blood mononuclear cells, obtained before stem cell transplant. The source is a man between 60 and 75 years old with acute myeloid leukemia. Some clones in this sample may be carry-over from other donors' samples. The CDR3 runs from the conserved cysteine through the conserved F or W. D genes are given only for firm matches. The listing skips clone size in some rows; elsewhere it reads once, few, many or a size class.

J: TRBJ2-7
D: -
V: TRBV6-5
size: -
DNA: TGTGCCAGCAGTTCTTGGCAGTCCTGGGACGAGCAGTACTTC
CDR3: CASSSWQSWDEQYF

J: TRBJ1-4
D: -
V: TRBV28
size: -
DNA: TGTGCCAGCAGTGAGGGGGGGGATGAAAAACTGTTTTTT
CDR3: CASSEGGDEKLFF

J: TRBJ2-7
D: -
V: TRBV14
size: -
DNA: TGTGCCAGCAGCCGGAGCCCCACCTACGAGCAGTACTTC
CDR3: CASSRSPTYEQYF

J: TRBJ1-6
D: TRBD1
V: TRBV2
size: -
DNA: TGTGCCAGCAGGGTCAGGGGGCAGAATTCACCCCTCCACTTT
CDR3: CASRVRGQNSPLHF

J: TRBJ2-3
D: -
V: TRBV9
size: -
DNA: TGTGCCAGCAGCTCCGACGTACCAGATACGCAGTATTTT
CDR3: CASSSDVPDTQYF

J: TRBJ2-5
D: -
V: TRBV6-5
size: -
DNA: TGTGCCAGCAGATTAGCCTCGGAGACCCAGTACTTC
CDR3: CASRLASETQYF

J: TRBJ2-7
D: -
V: TRBV7-8
size: -
DNA: TGTGCCAGCAGCTTAGTCCAGCCCTACGAGCAGTACTTC
CDR3: CASSLVQPYEQYF

J: TRBJ2-5
D: TRBD2
V: TRBV7-2
size: -
DNA: TGTGCCAGCAGCCTAGCGGTTCAAGAGACCCAGTACTTC
CDR3: CASSLAVQETQYF

J: TRBJ1-1
D: -
V: TRBV19
size: -
DNA: TGTGCCAGTAGTACCTCCGGGATCTCGAACACTGAAGCTTTCTTT
CDR3: CASSTSGISNTEAFF

J: TRBJ2-3
D: -
V: TRBV27
size: -
DNA: TGTGCCAGCAGTTTAGGGCTAGACACAGATACGCAGTATTTT
CDR3: CASSLGLDTDTQYF

J: TRBJ2-7
D: TRBD1
V: TRBV27
size: -
DNA: TGTGCCAGCAGTTTGAAGACAGGGTCCTACGAGCAGTACTTC
CDR3: CASSLKTGSYEQYF

J: TRBJ1-1
D: -
V: TRBV11-3
size: -
DNA: TGTGCCAGCAGGGGAGGGGGGCACCTGAAGAAATTGAACACTGAAGCTTTCTTT
CDR3: CASRGGGHLKKLNTEAFF

J: TRBJ1-1
D: -
V: TRBV14
size: few
DNA: TGTGCCAGCGGGGGGGGGAACACTGAAGCTTTCTTT
CDR3: CASGGGNTEAFF

J: TRBJ1-4
D: -
V: TRBV14
size: -
DNA: TGTGCCAGCAGCCAAGGATTTGGGACAACTAATGAAAAACTGTTTTTT
CDR3: CASSQGFGTTNEKLFF

J: TRBJ2-7
D: TRBD1
V: TRBV10-3
size: -
DNA: TGTGCCAACACCTTCCGGACAGGGGACTCCTACGAGCAGTACTTC
CDR3: CANTFRTGDSYEQYF

J: TRBJ1-3
D: -
V: TRBV5-1
size: -
DNA: TGCGCCAGCAAAGGGGTTAGCTCTGGAAACACCATATATTTT
CDR3: CASKGVSSGNTIYF

J: TRBJ2-7
D: TRBD1
V: TRBV14
size: -
DNA: TGTGCCAGCAGCCATGGGGACAGGCGCTACGAGCAGTACTTC
CDR3: CASSHGDRRYEQYF

J: TRBJ1-5
D: -
V: TRBV10-3
size: few
DNA: TGTGCCATCAGTGAGAGAAACGTCAATCAGCCCCAGCATTTT
CDR3: CAISERNVNQPQHF

J: TRBJ2-7
D: TRBD1
V: TRBV9
size: -
DNA: TGTGCCAGCAGCGACGGGACAGGTCTAGGGCAGTACTTC
CDR3: CASSDGTGLGQYF

J: TRBJ1-2
D: -
V: TRBV5-1
size: -
DNA: TGCGCCAGCAGGCCGATGGCAGGGGAGAACTATGGCTACACCTTC
CDR3: CASRPMAGENYGYTF

J: TRBJ2-1
D: TRBD2
V: TRBV7-2
size: -
DNA: TGTGCCAGCAGCTTACAGGGACTAGCGGGGGATAATGAGCAGTTCTTC
CDR3: CASSLQGLAGDNEQFF

J: TRBJ1-3
D: -
V: TRBV4-2
size: -
DNA: TGTGCCAGCAGCCAGGGACGGTCTGGAAACACCATATATTTT
CDR3: CASSQGRSGNTIYF

J: TRBJ1-2
D: -
V: TRBV7-8
size: once
DNA: TGTGCCAGCAGCTTAGAGGTCCAGCCACGCTATGGCTACACCTTC
CDR3: CASSLEVQPRYGYTF

J: TRBJ2-1
D: -
V: TRBV5-6
size: -
DNA: TGTGCCAGCAGCTACCGGGGGGCTCGGAACAATGAGCAGTTCTTC
CDR3: CASSYRGARNNEQFF

J: TRBJ1-1
D: -
V: TRBV25-1
size: -
DNA: TGTGCCAGCAAAGGGCAGCTGAACACTGAAGCTTTCTTT
CDR3: CASKGQLNTEAFF

J: TRBJ2-5
D: TRBD2
V: TRBV11-2
size: -
DNA: TGTGCCAGCAGCTTTCAGCGGGGGCCCCAAGAGACCCAGTACTTC
CDR3: CASSFQRGPQETQYF

J: TRBJ2-7
D: -
V: TRBV7-7
size: -
DNA: TGTGCCAGCAGCACAGGACCGGACAGAGCCTACGAGCAGTACTTC
CDR3: CASSTGPDRAYEQYF

J: TRBJ1-2
D: TRBD1
V: TRBV5-4
size: few
DNA: TGTGCCAGCAGCGGGGGACAGGGTTCGAACTATGGCTACACCTTC
CDR3: CASSGGQGSNYGYTF

J: TRBJ2-1
D: -
V: TRBV7-9
size: -
DNA: TGTGCCAGCAGCCCGACAGTGTCCTACAATGAGCAGTTCTTC
CDR3: CASSPTVSYNEQFF

J: TRBJ1-6
D: -
V: TRBV5-6
size: few
DNA: TGTGCCAGCAGCTTGGAGCCGAATTCACCCCTCCACTTT
CDR3: CASSLEPNSPLHF

J: TRBJ1-6
D: -
V: TRBV6-1
size: -
DNA: TGTGCCAGCAGTGAAAGAGTCCAGGGGTCACCCCTCCACTTT
CDR3: CASSERVQGSPLHF

J: TRBJ1-5
D: -
V: TRBV28
size: -
DNA: TGTGCCAGCAGACCCTGGGACATCTTACTGGGAAATCAGCCCCAGCATTTT
CDR3: CASRPWDILLGNQPQHF

J: TRBJ2-5
D: -
V: TRBV2
size: -
DNA: TGTGCCAGCTTGTATACAGCCCCCGGGGAGACCCAGTACTTC
CDR3: CASLYTAPGETQYF

J: TRBJ2-7
D: -
V: TRBV4-1
size: once
DNA: TGCGCCAGCAGCCACACCGACAGGAGGACTAACGAGCAGTACTTC
CDR3: CASSHTDRRTNEQYF

J: TRBJ1-3
D: -
V: TRBV4-1
size: -
DNA: TGCGCCAGCAGCCAAGATCGGGGGACCGGGGGGCCTGGAAACACCATATATTTT
CDR3: CASSQDRGTGGPGNTIYF

J: TRBJ1-2
D: -
V: TRBV19
size: -
DNA: TGTGCCAGTAGTATAGGTACAGGGTTGGGGGGCTATGGCTACACCTTC
CDR3: CASSIGTGLGGYGYTF

J: TRBJ2-7
D: -
V: TRBV7-2
size: -
DNA: TGTGCCAGCAGCTTAGTTAGTGGTCCTTTCTACGAGCAGTACTTC
CDR3: CASSLVSGPFYEQYF

J: TRBJ1-1
D: -
V: TRBV7-3
size: once
DNA: TGTGCCAGCAGCCGAGGTCGGAACACTGAAGCTTTCTTT
CDR3: CASSRGRNTEAFF

J: TRBJ1-5
D: -
V: TRBV2
size: -
DNA: TGTGCCAGCAGTGAGCTATCAGGTACAGATAGCAATCAGTCCCAGCATTTT
CDR3: CASSELSGTDSNQSQHF

J: TRBJ2-5
D: TRBD2
V: TRBV7-9
size: -
DNA: TGTGCCAGCAGCCCCCGACTAGCGGGGGGAGAAGAGACCCAGTACTTC
CDR3: CASSPRLAGGEETQYF

J: TRBJ2-2
D: TRBD1
V: TRBV2
size: -
DNA: TGTGCCAGCAGACGGACAGGGGTAAACACCGGGGAGCTGTTTTTT
CDR3: CASRRTGVNTGELFF

J: TRBJ1-1
D: TRBD1
V: TRBV27
size: -
DNA: TGTGCCAGCAGTTTCTCCCAGACAGGGTTGGGTGAAGCTTTCTTT
CDR3: CASSFSQTGLGEAFF

J: TRBJ2-7
D: -
V: TRBV27
size: -
DNA: TGTGCCAGCAGTTTATCGGGGGGCGCGGGGGAGCAGTACTTC
CDR3: CASSLSGGAGEQYF

J: TRBJ2-1
D: -
V: TRBV27
size: once
DNA: TGTGCCAGCCGGGGAGCTGGGGTCTACAATGAGCAGTTCTTC
CDR3: CASRGAGVYNEQFF

J: TRBJ1-3
D: -
V: TRBV5-1
size: -
DNA: TGCGCCAGCAGCTTGGCAGGACAGGGAAACACCATATATTTT
CDR3: CASSLAGQGNTIYF

J: TRBJ2-7
D: TRBD1
V: TRBV6-1
size: -
DNA: TGTGCCAGCAATCCCCTCGGGACAGGGGCCTACGAGCAGTACTTC
CDR3: CASNPLGTGAYEQYF

J: TRBJ1-4
D: -
V: TRBV6-1
size: -
DNA: TGTGCCAGCAGGCGGGGGATTGGGGAAAAACTGTTTTTT
CDR3: CASRRGIGEKLFF

J: TRBJ2-3
D: -
V: TRBV19
size: -
DNA: TGTGCCAGTAGTATAGGTACGGGCTTCACAGATACGCAGTATTTT
CDR3: CASSIGTGFTDTQYF

J: TRBJ2-3
D: TRBD2
V: TRBV7-6
size: few
DNA: TGTGCCAGCAGCCTTCGCCTAGCGGGGGTACTGGGTGATACGCAGTATTTT
CDR3: CASSLRLAGVLGDTQYF

J: TRBJ1-4
D: -
V: TRBV19
size: -
DNA: TGTGCCAGTAGTATAAACCCCCAGGGACGAGGGAATGAAAAACTGTTTTTT
CDR3: CASSINPQGRGNEKLFF

J: TRBJ2-5
D: -
V: TRBV29-1
size: -
DNA: TGCAGCGTTGAGCCTACAGCCTACCAAGAGACCCAGTACTTC
CDR3: CSVEPTAYQETQYF

J: TRBJ2-7
D: -
V: TRBV9
size: -
DNA: TGTGCCAGCAGCCCCTGGGACACTGCCTACGAGCAGTACTTC
CDR3: CASSPWDTAYEQYF

J: TRBJ1-5
D: TRBD1
V: TRBV19
size: few
DNA: TGTGCCAGTAGAACGACAGGGCGGGCGGGCAATCAGCCCCAGCATTTT
CDR3: CASRTTGRAGNQPQHF

J: TRBJ2-1
D: TRBD2
V: TRBV6-1
size: few
DNA: TGTGCCAGCAACGTACTAGCGGGGTCTAACAATGAGCAGTTCTTC
CDR3: CASNVLAGSNNEQFF

J: TRBJ2-5
D: TRBD2
V: TRBV4-1
size: -
DNA: TGCGCCAGCAGCCAAGACTCGACTAGCGGGCGCCGCGGGGAGACCCAGTACTTC
CDR3: CASSQDSTSGRRGETQYF

J: TRBJ1-2
D: TRBD1
V: TRBV19
size: once
DNA: TGTGCCAGTAGTAGGGGCATCCCGGGACAGGTGGACTATGGCTACACCTTC
CDR3: CASSRGIPGQVDYGYTF

J: TRBJ2-3
D: TRBD1
V: TRBV7-3
size: -
DNA: TGTGCCAGCAGTCCGGGACAGAGTAGCACAGATACGCAGTATTTT
CDR3: CASSPGQSSTDTQYF